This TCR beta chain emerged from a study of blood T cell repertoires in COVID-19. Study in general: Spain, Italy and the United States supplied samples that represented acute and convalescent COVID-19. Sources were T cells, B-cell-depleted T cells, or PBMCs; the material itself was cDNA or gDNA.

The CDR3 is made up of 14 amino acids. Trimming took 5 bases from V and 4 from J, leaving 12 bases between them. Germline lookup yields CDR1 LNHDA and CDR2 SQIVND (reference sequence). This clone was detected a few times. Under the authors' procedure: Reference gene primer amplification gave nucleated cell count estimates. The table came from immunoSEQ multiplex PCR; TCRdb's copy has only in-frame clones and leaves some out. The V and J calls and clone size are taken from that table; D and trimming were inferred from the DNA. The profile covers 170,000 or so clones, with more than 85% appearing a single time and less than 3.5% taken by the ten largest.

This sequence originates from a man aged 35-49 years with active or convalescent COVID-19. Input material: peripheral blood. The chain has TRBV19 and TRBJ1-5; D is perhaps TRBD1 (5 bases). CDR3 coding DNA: TGTGCCAGTAGTGGGACGGGGGGAAATCAGCCCCAGCATTTT. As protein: CASSGTGGNQPQHF.